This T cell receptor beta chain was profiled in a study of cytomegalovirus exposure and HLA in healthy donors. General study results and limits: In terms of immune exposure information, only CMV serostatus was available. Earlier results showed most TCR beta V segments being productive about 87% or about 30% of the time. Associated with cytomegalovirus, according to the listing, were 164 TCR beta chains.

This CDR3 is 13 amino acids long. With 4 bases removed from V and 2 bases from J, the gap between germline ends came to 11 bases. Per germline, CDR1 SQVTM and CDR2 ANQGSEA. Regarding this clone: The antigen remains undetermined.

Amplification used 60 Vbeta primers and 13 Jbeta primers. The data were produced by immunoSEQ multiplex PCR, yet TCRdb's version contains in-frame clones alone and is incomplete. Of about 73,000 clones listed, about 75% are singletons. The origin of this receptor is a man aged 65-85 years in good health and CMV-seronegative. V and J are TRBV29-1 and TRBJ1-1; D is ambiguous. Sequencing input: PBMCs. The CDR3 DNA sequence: TGCAGCGTTGGGGTTGCGGTCAACACTGAAGCTTTCTTT. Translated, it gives CSVGVAVNTEAFF. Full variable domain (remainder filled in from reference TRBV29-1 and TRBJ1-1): SAVISQKPSRDICQRGTSLTIQCQVDSQVTMMFWYRQQPGQSLTLIATANQGSEATYESGFVIDKFPISRPNLTFSTLTVSNMSPEDSSIYLCSVGVAVNTEAFFGQGTRLTVV.